These 26 T cell receptor beta chains were sequenced from one sample in a study of early T cells in non-severe SARS-CoV-2 infection. In TCRdb, the 5' RACE reads were re-called with MiXCR into one record per CDR3 protein. The sample consists of over 55,000 distinct CDR3 sequences, 8.5% to 10% of them appearing once. What was sequenced was whole blood. These receptors were taken from an adult who was a healthcare worker with PCR-confirmed SARS-CoV-2 infection or an uninfected control (not recorded which).

This clonotype has a count of ten or more. J is TRBJ2-5 and V is TRBV29-1; 10 bases are shared with TRBD1. The V segment lost 6 bases and the J segment 13 bases; nucleotides outside the gene matches: 8. There are 11 residues in the CDR3. The germline V gene encodes CDR1 SQVTM and CDR2 ANQGSEA. DNA for the CDR3: TGCAGCGTCTTAGACAGGGGGCTACGGTACTTC. Translation gives CSVLDRGLRYF.

Comments on this clonotype: A much bigger clone sits one base away, suggesting this may be a read error. The chain employs TRBV13 and TRBJ2-1; D is perhaps TRBD2 (5 bases). The CDR3 contains 15 residues. CDR1 PRHDT and CDR2 FYEKMQ come from the germline V gene (reference sequence). V gave up 2 bases and J gave up 6 bases, with 14 bases separating them. CDR3 in DNA: TGTGCCAGCAGCTTAACTAGTGGCGGGTTCAATGAGCAGTTCTTC. Its translation is CASSLTSGGFNEQFF.

This clonotype was observed a handful of times. The chain joins TRBV4-1 to TRBJ1-1; D might be TRBD1 (5 bases). Trimming shortened V by 0 bases and J by 4 bases, and 9 bases separated the two germline ends. Germline CDR1 MGHRA, CDR2 YSYEKL. The CDR3 consists of 14 residues. The CDR3 bases are TGCGCCAGCAGCCAAGAACGGGGGAGCACTGAAGCTTTCTTT. This sequence encodes CASSQERGSTEAFF.

This clonotype has a count of ten or more. V usage is TRBV20-1 and J usage is TRBJ1-5; D remains ambiguous. This CDR3 has 16 residues. Trimming removed 3 bases from V and 2 bases from J, with 17 bases in between. Per the germline V gene, CDR1 is DFQATT and CDR2 is SNEGSKA (reference sequence). The CDR3 loop is CSARDWSGGGNQPQHF. Here the CDR3 DNA reads TGCAGTGCTAGGGATTGGTCAGGTGGGGGCAATCAGCCCCAGCATTTT.

The chain links TRBV29-1 to TRBJ2-7, with D uncertain. The CDR3 has 12 residues. The V end lost 4 bases, the J end lost 0 bases, and 7 bases lay between the germline ends. Germline CDR1 SQVTM, CDR2 ANQGSEA. CDR3 nucleotide sequence: TGCAGCGTTGCAGCTAGCTCCTACGAGCAGTACTTC. This gives the protein CSVAASSYEQYF.

This clonotype was observed a few times. V is TRBV4-3 and J is TRBJ2-2; the match to TRBD2 covers 8 bases. The V gene's germline CDR1 is LGHNA and CDR2 YSLEER. The CDR3 covers 16 residues. The V gene end was trimmed by 0 bases and the J gene end by 7 bases; junction bases not matched to a gene: 7. CDR3: CASSQDGRAEGGELFF. As DNA, the CDR3 is TGCGCCAGCAGCCAAGACGGGAGGGCCGAGGGCGGGGAGCTGTTTTTT.

Many counts were recorded for this clonotype. This chain links TRBV5-1 with TRBJ1-5, with D possibly being TRBD1 (5 bases). The CDR3 extends over 15 amino acids. V was cut by 4 bases and J by 7 bases, with 18 bases left in between. CDR1 is SGHRS, CDR2 YFSETQ, per germline. The CDR3 coding sequence is TGCGCCAGCAGCCCCCTTTGGGGGGAGGGCCAGCCCCAGCATTTT. Residues: CASSPLWGEGQPQHF.

This clonotype was detected ten times or more. This chain links TRBV12-3 or TRBV12-4 with TRBJ1-3; 11 bases map to TRBD1. This CDR3 has 15 residues. The ends lost 7 bases at V and 7 bases at J; junction bases unmatched: 9. The CDR3 DNA follows: TGTGCCAGCAACAAGGGACAGGGGGTTCGGAACACCATATATTTT. Translation: CASNKGQGVRNTIYF.

This clonotype was recorded at least ten times. This chain uses TRBV12-3 or TRBV12-4 with TRBJ1-5; D might be TRBD1 (5 bases). CDR3 length: 16 residues. V gave up 4 bases and J gave up 0 bases, with 13 bases separating them. The CDR3 loop is CASSSLTGFSNQPQHF. In DNA, the CDR3 is TGTGCCAGCAGTTCCCTAACAGGATTTAGCAATCAGCCCCAGCATTTT.

This clonotype was counted ten times or more. The chain employs TRBV7-2 and TRBJ2-3; TRBD2 aligns across 8 bases. Germline V gene sequence: CDR1 SGHTA, CDR2 FQGNSA. The CDR3 extends over 17 amino acids. Losses at the gene ends were 6 bases for V and 0 bases for J; bases not matched to a gene: 11. CDR3 amino acids: CASRKNLAGGSTDTQYF. Here the CDR3 DNA reads TGTGCCAGCAGGAAAAATCTAGCGGGCGGCAGCACAGATACGCAGTATTTT. The entire variable domain, with the rest obtained from reference TRBV7-2 and TRBJ2-3, is as follows: GAGVSQSPSNKVTEKGKDVELRCDPISGHTALYWYRQSLGQGLEFLIYFQGNSAPDKSGLPSDRFSAERTGGSVSTLTIQRTQQEDSAVYLCASRKNLAGGSTDTQYFGPGTRLTVL.

The chain is built from TRBV29-1 and TRBJ2-5; the D is unclear. The V end was cut by 6 bases, the J end by 3 bases, with 5 bases between. This CDR3 is 10 amino acids long. The germline V gene has CDR1 SQVTM and CDR2 ANQGSEA. The CDR3 DNA reads as TGCAGCGTACTTGAAGAGACCCAGTACTTC. Its protein is CSVLEETQYF. The full variable domain, completed using reference TRBV29-1 and TRBJ2-5, is SAVISQKPSRDICQRGTSLTIQCQVDSQVTMMFWYRQQPGQSLTLIATANQGSEATYESGFVIDKFPISRPNLTFSTLTVSNMSPEDSSIYLCSVLEETQYFGPGTRLLVL.

This clonotype was seen repeatedly, ten times or more. V usage is TRBV5-1 and J usage is TRBJ2-1; tentative D call: TRBD1 (6 bases). This CDR3 spans 14 amino acids. Germline lookup yields CDR1 SGHRS and CDR2 YFSETQ. Deletions cut 4 bases from V and 8 bases from J, with 16 bases between. CDR3 sequence (DNA): TGCGCCAGCAGCGCTACTGGGACAAGTGATGAGCAGTTCTTC. It specifies CASSATGTSDEQFF.

This clonotype came up many times. This chain connects TRBV27 to TRBJ1-5; 10 nucleotides match TRBD1. This CDR3 comprises 13 residues. Germline V gene sequence: CDR1 MNHEY, CDR2 SMNVEV (reference sequence). V trimming: 8 bases; J trimming: 5 bases; junction bases outside the gene matches: 3. In nucleotides, the CDR3 is TGTGCCAGCGGGGACAGGGGCTATCAGCCCCAGCATTTT. The encoded protein is CASGDRGYQPQHF.

This clonotype was counted ten times or more. The chain carries TRBV20-1 and TRBJ2-3; possibly TRBD2 for D (7 bases). The CDR3 has 15 amino acids. The V end was cut by 6 bases, the J end by 4 bases, with 20 bases between. Germline CDR1 DFQATT, CDR2 SNEGSKA (reference sequence). In DNA, the CDR3 is TGCAGTGCCACCTTTCGGGGGGCAGGGGCAGATACGCAGTATTTT. It translates to CSATFRGAGADTQYF.

A remark on this clonotype: The junction departs from the called germline gene at one end, perhaps through a read error. V usage is TRBV27 and J usage is TRBJ1-1; D is unclear. The CDR3 spans 12 residues. Germline V gives CDR1 MNHEY, CDR2 SMNVEV (reference sequence). The CDR3 region is CASSSVNTEAFF. The CDR3 coding sequence is TGTGCCAGCAGTTCCGTTAACACTGAAGCTTTTTTT.

This clonotype showed up many times. The chain is built from TRBV6-4 and TRBJ2-1; tentative D call: TRBD1 (5 bases). The CDR3 loop spans 13 amino acids. The germline V gene encodes CDR1 MRHNA and CDR2 SNTAGT. V lost 4 bases and J 6 bases, leaving 10 bases between the germline ends. The CDR3 DNA is TGTGCCAGCAGTGGGCAGGGCGGCAATGAGCAGTTCTTC. Translating it yields CASSGQGGNEQFF.

The genes are TRBV5-1 and TRBJ2-1; D possibly corresponds to TRBD1 (6 bases). The CDR3 loop spans 16 amino acids. V gave up 4 bases and J gave up 3 bases, with 17 bases separating them. Germline CDR1 is SGHRS and CDR2 is YFSETQ. CDR3 in DNA: TGCGCCAGCAGCCCAGGGACAACGATCTTCTACAATGAGCAGTTCTTC. Translation gives CASSPGTTIFYNEQFF. The complete variable domain, with remaining parts taken from reference TRBV5-1 and TRBJ2-1, reads KAGVTQTPRYLIKTRGQQVTLSCSPISGHRSVSWYQQTPGQGLQFLFEYFSETQRNKGNFPGRFSGRQFSNSRSEMNVSTLELGDSALYLCASSPGTTIFYNEQFFGPGTRLTVL.

The V call is TRBV12-3 or TRBV12-4, the J call TRBJ2-3; D gene ambiguous. CDR3 length equals 12 residues. The V and J ends lost 6 bases and 6 bases respectively, with 10 bases between them. The CDR3 is CASRFLGDTQYF. CDR3 DNA: TGTGCCAGCAGATTTTTGGGGGATACGCAGTATTTT.

V is TRBV5-1 and J is TRBJ2-5, with D tentatively TRBD1 (6 bases). With 4 bases removed from V and 1 base from J, the gap between germline ends came to 14 bases. The CDR3 runs 15 residues. Per germline, CDR1 SGHRS and CDR2 YFSETQ. CDR3 sequence reads: CASSPRTARQETQYF. CDR3 DNA sequence: TGCGCCAGCAGCCCCCGGACAGCACGCCAAGAGACCCAGTACTTC.

This clonotype was seen ten or more times. The chain recombines TRBV19 with TRBJ2-4, with D uncertain. V gave up 4 bases and J gave up 1 base, with 14 bases separating them. Germline CDR1 is LNHDA and CDR2 is SQIVND (reference sequence). The CDR3 totals 16 residues. The CDR3 region is CASSSSSSGAKNIQYF. The CDR3 nucleotides read TGTGCCAGTAGTAGCTCTTCGTCAGGCGCCAAAAACATTCAGTACTTC.

This clonotype came up many times. This chain's CDR3 is CASSSYALANTGELFF. CDR3 in DNA: TGTGCCAGCAGCAGCTACGCGCTCGCGAACACCGGGGAGCTGTTTTTT. V usage is TRBV7-2 and J usage is TRBJ2-2; no firm D call. The V end lost 5 bases, the J end lost 0 bases, and 13 bases lay between the germline ends. The CDR3 is made up of 16 amino acids. Germline-derived CDR1 and CDR2 are SGHTA and FQGNSA.

This clonotype was counted at least ten times. The chain has TRBV5-1 and TRBJ2-3; possibly TRBD1 for D (6 bases). V shed 4 bases and J shed 0 bases, with 18 bases lying between them. Germline lookup yields CDR1 SGHRS and CDR2 YFSETQ. CDR3 size: 17 residues. The CDR3 protein is CASSRGLATGSTDTQYF. In DNA form, the CDR3 reads TGCGCCAGCAGCCGAGGGTTGGCGACAGGAAGCACAGATACGCAGTATTTT.

This clonotype turned up a few times. The chain carries TRBV5-4 and TRBJ2-7; D may be TRBD2 (6 bases). The CDR3 sequence is 15 residues long. V shed 6 bases and J shed 2 bases, with 18 bases lying between them. Germline V gene sequence: CDR1 SGHNT, CDR2 YYREEE (reference sequence). The CDR3 region is CASTSKAGSAYEQYF. CDR3 sequence (DNA): TGTGCCAGCACTTCTAAGGCGGGATCGGCCTACGAGCAGTACTTC.

The CDR3, as DNA: TGTGCCAGCAGTTCCGCAAAGGAAGGGTTAGGAAACACCATATATTTT. Translating gives CASSSAKEGLGNTIYF. The chain has TRBV9 and TRBJ1-3; D is undetermined. V lost 5 bases and J 4 bases, leaving 19 bases between the germline ends. Germline loops: CDR1 SGDLS, CDR2 YYNGEE. The CDR3 is made up of 16 amino acids.

This clonotype was observed many times. V and J are TRBV25-1 and TRBJ2-3, with D unclear. CDR3 size: 13 residues. Between the trimmed V and J ends, which lost 7 bases and 1 base, there was a span of 9 bases. CDR1 and CDR2 from the germline V gene are MGHDK and SYGVNS. CDR3 sequence reads: CASTPPGTDTQYF. CDR3 in DNA: TGTGCCAGCACCCCCCCGGGCACAGATACGCAGTATTTT.

This clonotype turned up a few times. V gene TRBV9 combines with J gene TRBJ2-1, with 9 nucleotides matching TRBD2. The CDR3 contains 16 residues. With 2 bases clipped from V and 3 bases from J, the junction kept 6 bases outside the gene matches. From germline, CDR1 is SGDLS and CDR2 YYNGEE. CDR3: CASSVSGTSFYNEQFF. CDR3 DNA: TGTGCCAGCAGCGTTTCAGGGACTAGCTTCTACAATGAGCAGTTCTTC. The full variable domain, with the rest looked up from reference TRBV9 and TRBJ2-1, is DSGVTQTPKHLITATGQRVTLRCSPRSGDLSVYWYQQSLDQGLQFLIQYYNGEERAKGNILERFSAQQFPDLHSELNLSSLELGDSALYFCASSVSGTSFYNEQFFGPGTRLTVL.